This T cell receptor (beta chain) is drawn from a study of shared clonotypes between healthy human individuals. TCRdb keeps only in-frame clones here, not all; method: immunoSEQ multiplex PCR. The sample contains some 550,000 clones, around 97% of which appear only once. V was pared by 2 bases and J by 7 bases, with 18 bases between. Germline CDR1 SGDLS, CDR2 YYNGEE. This CDR3 region has 15 residues. The TCR comes from a woman in her twenties or thirties in good health. Sequenced sample: naive CD4+ T cells sorted from blood. Subset denoted: CD45RA+ positively selected. The genes are TRBV9 and TRBJ1-2, with D possibly matching TRBD1 (6 bases). The CDR3 loop reads CASSVTGPRLGGYTF. The CDR3 coding sequence is TGTGCCAGCAGCGTGACAGGCCCGAGGCTTGGTGGCTACACCTTC.